A single T cell receptor beta chain is shown here with its context. This clonotype was recorded many times. The specificity of this receptor is unknown. The input lacks base qualities; no much larger clone sits a single base away. Reading the label with the study, this specimen's time point is: newly diagnosed GD, antithyroid drugs for less than 3 months. For both TCR sequencing and RNA sequencing, RNA was extracted from PBMCs using TRIzol. The diagnosis of Graves' disease was made according to American Thyroid Association guidelines. Patients for the study were recruited at an endocrinology department in Xi'an, China. From each patient, nine milliliters of peripheral blood was collected into an EDTA anticoagulant tube. Ficoll Paque Plus density gradient separation was used to isolate PBMCs, and no additional T cell sorting was done. An Agilent 2100 Bioanalyzer and agarose gel were used to check RNA quality, and a NanoDrop 2000 was used to measure RNA concentration.

This sample stems from a study of regulatory T cells in long-lasting Graves disease (dated by TCRdb to the early 2020s). In terms of the full investigation: In the newly diagnosed Graves' disease group, patients had been taking antithyroid drugs for less than 3 months. The study took place in China and was registered as a clinical trial. Peripheral blood TCR sequencing and RNA sequencing compared persistent Graves' disease patients with newly diagnosed Graves' disease patients. A total of around 35 samples underwent TCR sequencing, from about 13 patients with persistent Graves' disease and roughly 20 patients with newly diagnosed Graves' disease. The research as a whole found: Persistent Graves' disease patients showed lower TCR Shannon entropy and fewer highly expanded clones than newly diagnosed patients, suggesting clonal expansion. Sequencing and analysis were restricted to the TCR beta chain. A larger number of public clonotypes was shared among persistent patients (about 2,700) than among newly diagnosed patients (roughly 980). The study examined only peripheral blood because the primary lesion, thyroid tissue, could not be accessed. As a limitation, the authors acknowledged that the small sample size may reduce accuracy.

The library was prepared using multiplex PCR. The sample was run on an Illumina HiSeq 4000. iRepertoire HTBI primers and Arm-PCR amplification of CDR3 regions were used to construct TCR beta libraries. Gel purification was performed on PCR products prior to sequencing. In the authors' own workflow: Gene usage analysis of CDR3 amino acid clonotypes relied on the roughly 58 TRBV and 15 or so TRBJ segments identified across samples. COPE and FqMerger were used to merge filtered high-quality paired reads into contigs. BLAST was used to align contigs to IMGT TRBV, TRBD and TRBJ reference genes, with CDR3 defined following IMGT. Clonotypes above 0.1% frequency were classified as highly expanded clones. Shannon entropy was used to measure repertoire diversity, and the Gini coefficient was used to measure V-J evenness. A clonotype found in more than one individual was treated as public. TCRdb trimmed public reads at Q25 via fastp, called clones via MiXCR and kept in-frame beta chains. Rows with one shared CDR3 protein collapse into an entry with the most common genes and DNA. These V and J calls derive from TCRdb rather than the authors' analysis. A total of 250,000 or so distinct CDR3 sequences appear in this sample, roughly 18% of them only once. The ten biggest clones cover 14% of the sample.

These sequences were also reported in another study, on T cells in Graves' hyperthyroidism and ophthalmopathy. As that second study puts it: Stable Graves' hyperthyroidism was defined as the absence of progression to ophthalmopathy over 18 months of follow-up. The hyperthyroidism patients were between 18 and 65 years old and newly diagnosed, with a disease duration of less than 2 months. Exclusion was applied to patients with uncontrolled infections, other autoimmune diseases, pregnancy or lactation. Diagnoses were established on the basis of clinical symptoms, serum thyroxine and TRAb, thyroid ultrasound, and orbital computed tomography. The TCR CDR3 was subjected to a first round of RT-PCR using the HTBI primer set and the Qiagen OneStep RT-PCR kit. Most expanded thyroid clonotypes (frequency above 0.001) were also detected in blood, suggesting blood repertoires may reflect thyroid immune responses. A 13 V-J signature model separated ophthalmopathy from stable hyperthyroidism, with about 88% sensitivity and approximately 81% specificity in cross-validation and 80%/75% in testing. In validation, the model predicted progression to ophthalmopathy a median of about 6 months before onset, with about 64% sensitivity and about 72% specificity. TCR V-J signatures able to tell the groups apart were searched for in a discovery cohort of more than 90 patients, of whom 43 had Graves' ophthalmopathy and about 55 had stable Graves' hyperthyroidism. Prospective prediction of ophthalmopathy was tested in an independent validation cohort of 18 to 20 hyperthyroidism patients and 15 to 17 patients who later progressed to ophthalmopathy. The 85 to 100 discovery patients were divided at random into training and test sets in a 7:3 ratio. Thyroid tissue and blood T-cell repertoires from about six Graves' hyperthyroidism patients were also compared in the study. After sampling, hyperthyroidism patients received methimazole starting at 30 mg daily, and ophthalmopathy patients received high-dose intravenous methylprednisolone. Libraries were constructed in a second round of multiplex PCR, after which size selection and purification were performed. The libraries were sequenced on an Illumina HiSeq2000 using paired-end 100 bp reads. SOAPnuke was used to process the raw data, with reads discarded if the reads contained adapters or uncalled bases, had a mean Phred below 15, or lacked an exact constant-primer or identifier match. COPE v1.2.5 was used to merge the high-quality paired reads, and each unique nucleotide sequence was defined as a clonotype. MiTCR v1.1 was used to align the clonotypes against IMGT TRBV, TRBD and TRBJ reference segments. Only V-J combinations with frequency above 0.0001, covering about 99% of repertoires, were analysed. The TCS score was defined as the ratio of F50 (clonal expansion) to E x V (chaos), calculated using BLOSUM62-based TCRdist between CDR3 peptides within each V-J. Welch's t-statistics and random forest reduced some 510 V-J features to roughly 13, which were used in a naive Bayes classifier (R e1071). No statistical method was used to set the sample size in advance, and investigators knew the group allocation. According to the paper, TCR Vbeta CDR3 sequencing was carried out on roughly 130 peripheral blood samples, which came from fewer than 50 ophthalmopathy, under 85 hyperthyroidism and 17 progressor patients.

This receptor was obtained from a woman aged 25 to 39 with Graves disease. Donor details come from another sample of the same person, matched by shared clones. The source was peripheral blood mononuclear cells (PBMCs), collected at new diagnosis, from a patient treated with antithyroid drugs.

The sequence in DNA is TGTGCCAGCAGTTTATCACCCGTGGGGGTCTACAATGAGCAGTTCTTC. It is translated as CASSLSPVGVYNEQFF. The chain is encoded by TRBV27 joined to TRBJ2-1; the D region is possibly TRBD1 or TRBD2, each matching across 5 bases. The cysteine opens and the phenylalanine closes a CDR3 of 16 amino acids. The DNA shown is the 48-base CDR3, in frame from base 1. V loses 0 bases, J loses 3 bases, and the germline ends lie 12 bases apart. CDR1 and CDR2 are drawn from the germline V gene (reference sequence): MNHEY, SMNVEV.